The 6 T cell receptor beta chains below were found in one sample sequenced in a study of blood T cell repertoires in COVID-19. Some clones are missing from TCRdb's copy, which holds only in-frame ones; the method was immunoSEQ multiplex PCR. The data show some 69,000 clones, 90% seen once. Sequenced: peripheral blood. Source of these receptors: a man in his fifties with COVID-19, enrolled during active disease.

The rearrangement uses TRBV10-3 and TRBJ2-3; D is possibly TRBD2 (6 bases). V lost 7 bases to trimming and J lost 4 bases, with 12 bases between them. Germline CDR1 is ENHRY and CDR2 is SYGVKD. The CDR3 is 13 residues long. The CDR3 DNA reads TGTGCCATCATGGGGGACTCAGCAGATACGCAGTATTTT. Residues: CAIMGDSADTQYF.

This chain links TRBV2 with TRBJ1-1; D not certain. Germline V gene lookup returns CDR1 SNHLY and CDR2 FYNNEI. The CDR3 is 13 residues long. V was pared by 7 bases and J by 0 bases, with 9 bases between. The CDR3 bases are TGTGCCAGCATAAGGGAGGTGAACACTGAAGCTTTCTTT. Translating it yields CASIREVNTEAFF. Filled out from reference TRBV2 and TRBJ1-1, the complete variable domain reads EPEVTQTPSHQVTQMGQEVILRCVPISNHLYFYWYRQILGQKVEFLVSFYNNEISEKSEIFDDQFSVERPDGSNFTLKIRSTKLEDSAMYFCASIREVNTEAFFGQGTRLTVV.

V gene TRBV9 combines with J gene TRBJ2-3; 8 bases fit TRBD1. Germline trimming cut 3 bases from V and 9 bases from J; bases unmatched to any gene: 12. Germline V gene sequence: CDR1 SGDLS, CDR2 YYNGEE. The CDR3 length is 15 residues. CDR3 region: CASSGRQGRVGTQYF. The CDR3 coding sequence is TGTGCCAGCAGCGGACGACAGGGGCGGGTCGGGACGCAGTATTTT.

The chain links TRBV6-4 to TRBJ2-4; TRBD1 is a possible D gene (7 bases). CDR1 MRHNA and CDR2 SNTAGT come from the germline V gene. The ends were cut back, 3 bases at V and 6 bases at J, with 9 bases in the middle. This CDR3 comprises 13 residues. CDR3: CASSEQGGNIQYF. The CDR3 bases are TGTGCCAGCAGTGAGCAGGGGGGAAACATTCAGTACTTC.

The genes are TRBV7-2 and TRBJ2-5; D unclear. In germline, CDR1 is SGHTA, CDR2 FQGNSA. With 1 base removed from V and 5 bases from J, the gap between germline ends came to 11 bases. The CDR3 sequence is 14 residues long. CDR3 DNA sequence: TGTGCCAGCAGCTTAGATAGCCTGAGGGAGACCCAGTACTTC. It specifies CASSLDSLRETQYF.

This clone occurred a few times. J is TRBJ1-5 and V is TRBV19, with D possibly TRBD1 on 6 matching bases. V was trimmed by 5 bases and J by 4 bases, leaving 12 bases between them. CDR1 and CDR2 from the germline V gene are LNHDA and SQIVND (reference sequence). The CDR3 runs 14 residues. The CDR3 protein is CASSQYRGNQPQHF. The CDR3 region has the DNA TGTGCCAGTAGTCAGTATAGGGGGAATCAGCCCCAGCATTTT.